The entry that follows covers one T cell receptor (beta chain) sequence. No antigen is known for it. Germline V gives CDR1 SGHNT, CDR2 YYREEE (reference sequence). V was shortened by 1 base and J by 6 bases, with 7 bases between the two germline ends. The CDR3 runs to 12 residues. The data originate from a study of T-cell reconstitution after alpha-beta-depleted transplantation in children. Regarding the study as a whole: Newly made T cells mostly supplied T-cell counts and diversity one year after transplant. After transplant, at about two months, alpha-beta T cells were reportedly derived from several hundred expanded graft clones.

The TCRbeta library incorporated unique molecular identifiers. TCRdb processed the PCR reads anew with MiXCR; each CDR3 protein has one entry. The sample contains about 830,000 distinct CDR3 sequences, roughly 15% of which appear only once. The chain has TRBV5-4 and TRBJ1-1; D is undetermined. Material: PBMCs, mostly from graft donor cells, obtained 360 days after TCRalphabeta/CD19-depleted stem cell transplant. This TCR was recovered from a male patient under 18 who had a stem cell transplant for acute lymphoblastic leukemia, so the T cells may come from the graft donor. The CDR3 spells CASSLFEAEAFF. In DNA form, the CDR3 reads TGTGCCAGCAGCTTGTTCGAGGCTGAAGCTTTCTTT.